The 21 T cell receptor beta chains below were found in one sample sequenced in a study of T cell clonality in common variable immunodeficiency (dated by TCRdb to between 2014 and 2016). General conclusions and limits of the study: Fewer deletions and N-nucleotide insertions were reportedly observed in CVID TCRbeta sequences, and highly modified clones with 13 or more V deletions were reportedly absent from CVID TCRbeta sequences.

No antigen has been identified for these receptors. Library preparation employed the immunoSEQ multiplex PCR assay. TCRdb limited this immuneACCESS table to in-frame rearrangements with V and J called. A share of clones is missing; checked studies link under half to unresolved V genes, and the rest is unexplained. The sample records 25,000 to 30,000 clones, none occurring a single time. The ten largest clones take up about 3% of the sample. Sequencing was done on a sample of peripheral blood mononuclear cells. These receptors all stem from a human donor with common variable immunodeficiency.

This clone is labeled medium-sized. The CDR3 end is not reached by the read, which stops 3 residues before it; the germline J gene fills it in. This specimen includes other DNA sequences encoding the same CDR3. J is TRBJ1-1 and V is TRBV27; D perhaps matches TRBD1 (5 bases). The CDR3 extends over 14 amino acids. Trimming stripped 5 bases from V and 2 bases from J, with 12 bases between. Germline CDR1 and CDR2: MNHEY and SMNVEV (reference sequence). This CDR3 reads CASSATETNTEAFF. The sequenced CDR3 bases are TGTGCCAGCAGTGCGACAGAAACTAACACTGAA.

In this sample, this clone turned up many times. Read sequence stops 3 residues before the CDR3 end, and the germline J gene provides the missing end. The chain has TRBV19 and TRBJ2-1; maybe TRBD2 (6 bases). Between the trimmed V and J ends, which lost 2 bases and 3 bases, there was a span of 14 bases. The CDR3 sequence is 16 residues long. Germline V gene lookup returns CDR1 LNHDA and CDR2 SQIVND (reference sequence). CDR3 amino acids: CASSISRDWLYNEQFF. CDR3 DNA, as far as it was read: TGTGCCAGTAGTATAAGCCGGGACTGGCTCTACAATGAG.

This clone was recorded many times. The CDR3 protein is CASSWDRWNTEAFF. The covered CDR3 bases are TGTGCCAGCAGCTGGGACAGGTGGAACACTGAA. The chain is built from TRBV14 and TRBJ1-1; TRBD1 matches 8 bases. Coverage ceases 3 residues before the CDR3 finishes, and the germline J gene fills in the end. CDR3 length: 14 amino acids. Germline CDR1 reads SGHDN; CDR2 reads FVKESK. V trimming: 5 bases; J trimming: 1 base; junction bases outside the gene matches: 3.

This clone was counted many times. The sequenced fragment ends 3 residues before the CDR3 boundary, so the rest is inferred from the germline J gene. The V gene is TRBV6-2 or TRBV6-3, the J gene TRBJ1-2; 8 bases line up with TRBD1. This CDR3 region has 17 residues. CDR1 is MNHEY, CDR2 SVGEGT, per germline. With V trimmed by 2 bases and J by 1 base, 9 bases remained unmatched. The part of the CDR3 DNA that was read is TGTGCCAGCAGTTACAACCTCAGGGGGCGGCTTAACTATGGC. It is translated as CASSYNLRGRLNYG. The CDR3, in full, reads CASSYNLRGRLNYGYTF.

A few counts support this clone. The read halts 3 residues ahead of the CDR3 end, with the missing end drawn from the germline J gene. The chain recombines TRBV11-2 with TRBJ2-5; D is perhaps TRBD1 (6 bases). The CDR3 covers 15 residues. V was clipped by 1 base and J by 0 bases, with 9 bases between them. Per the germline V gene, CDR1 is SGHAT and CDR2 is FQNNGV. The sequenced part of the CDR3 DNA is TGTGCCAGCAGCTTAGGAGACAGGTACCAAGAGACC. Translating it yields CASSLGDRYQET. The complete CDR3 sequence is CASSLGDRYQETQYF. The whole variable domain, remainder taken from reference TRBV11-2 and TRBJ2-5, is EAGVAQSPRYKIIEKRQSVAFWCNPISGHATLYWYQQILGQGPKLLIQFQNNGVVDDSQLPKDRFSAERLKGVDSTLKIQPAKLEDSAVYLCASSLGDRYQETQYFGPGTRLLVL.

This clone has only a few counts. The read comes to an end 3 residues before the CDR3 does, leaving the germline J gene to fill in the end. The chain recombines TRBV2 with TRBJ2-7, with 10 bases identical to TRBD1. CDR3 length: 14 amino acids. Per the germline V gene, CDR1 is SNHLY and CDR2 is FYNNEI. Unmatched junction bases numbered 5, after V lost 6 bases and J lost 3 bases. The covered CDR3 bases are TGTGCCAGCAGAGATGGGACAGGGGACTACGAG. It codes for CASRDGTGDYE. The CDR3 in its entirety is CASRDGTGDYEQYF.

A few counts support this clone. The read finishes 3 residues shy of the CDR3 end, and the germline J gene is used to complete it. The chain employs TRBV7-6 and TRBJ2-7; TRBD1 matches 12 bases. The trim removed 5 bases at V and 4 bases at J, leaving 6 bases unmatched. Germline V CDR1 and CDR2: SGHVS, FNYEAQ. There are 15 residues in the CDR3. The CDR3 reads CASSLGQGAGYEQYF. CDR3 bases read: TGTGCCAGCAGCCTGGGACAGGGGGCAGGGTACGAG.

This clone was seen many times. The missing CDR3 end, 3 residues past where the read stops, is filled in from the germline J gene. The chain links TRBV7-6 to TRBJ1-1; 8 bases fit TRBD1. The germline CDR1 and CDR2 sequences are SGHVS and FNYEAQ. There are 16 residues in the CDR3. V shed 2 bases, J shed 4 bases, and the junction held 9 bases outside the gene matches. Here the CDR3 reads CASSLNRGKKTTEAFF. CDR3 bases read: TGTGCCAGCAGCTTAAACAGGGGGAAGAAGACCACTGAA.

In this sample, this clone turned up many times. The DNA ends 3 residues before the CDR3 does, and the rest of the CDR3 is filled in from the germline J gene. This chain links TRBV2 with TRBJ1-5; 7 positions agree with TRBD1. The CDR3 spans 14 residues. CDR1 is SNHLY and CDR2 is FYNNEI in the germline V gene. The V and J ends lost 6 bases and 2 bases, in that order; junction bases with no gene match: 4. The covered CDR3 bases are TGTGCCAGCAGCGGAGACAGGGGCAATCAGCCC. It specifies CASSGDRGNQP. The complete CDR3 sequence is CASSGDRGNQPQHF.

At least ten counts were recorded for this clone. The DNA read from the CDR3 is TGTGCCATCACTGGCAGGCTGAATGAAAAA. It yields the protein CAITGRLNEK. The entire CDR3 protein reads CAITGRLNEKLFF. The rearrangement joins TRBV10-3 to TRBJ1-4; D gene uncertain. The read ends 3 residues early relative to the CDR3; the germline J gene fills the gap. The CDR3 totals 13 residues. In germline, CDR1 is ENHRY, CDR2 SYGVKD. V was trimmed by 7 bases and J by 5 bases, leaving 11 bases between them.

There are many counts of this clone. With the read ending 3 residues before the CDR3 end, the germline J gene is used to fill in that end. This rearrangement joins TRBV13 to TRBJ2-7; 9 bases are a match to TRBD1. Germline V gene data show CDR1 as PRHDT and CDR2 as FYEKMQ (reference sequence). The CDR3 length is 15 residues. With V trimmed by 5 bases and J by 2 bases, 7 bases remained unmatched. CDR3 region: CASSLGTGTPYEQYF. The sequenced part of the CDR3 DNA is TGTGCCAGCAGCCTGGGGACAGGGACTCCCTACGAG.

This clone was seen many times. Coverage ceases 3 residues before the CDR3 finishes, and the germline J gene fills in the end. This sequence joins TRBV6-4 and TRBJ1-6, with 7 positions matching TRBD1. Germline values: CDR1 MRHNA, CDR2 SNTAGT. Trimming took 0 bases from V and 10 from J; bases not matched to a gene: 6. The CDR3 runs to 15 residues. The covered CDR3 bases are TGTGCCAGCAGTGACTCGAACAGGGGCTCATCACCC. It encodes CASSDSNRGSSP. Given in full, the CDR3 is CASSDSNRGSSPLHF.

This clone occurred many times. The read halts 3 residues ahead of the CDR3 end, with the missing end drawn from the germline J gene. The rearrangement uses TRBV19 and TRBJ2-5; 7 bases match TRBD1. Germline V gene data show CDR1 as LNHDA and CDR2 as SQIVND (reference sequence). This CDR3 region has 15 residues. The junction had 7 bases not matched to a gene; V was cut back by 4 bases and J by 2 bases. This CDR3 reads CASSTRTGRQETQYF. The sequenced CDR3 bases are TGTGCCAGTAGTACCCGGACAGGCCGGCAAGAGACC.

This clone occurred many times. The read ends 3 residues shy of where the CDR3 ends; the end is completed using the germline J gene. V gene TRBV13 combines with J gene TRBJ1-2, with no clear D. Germline V lookup: CDR1 PRHDT, CDR2 FYEKMQ (reference sequence). V was cut by 0 bases and J by 6 bases, with 8 bases left in between. This CDR3 is built from 13 residues. CDR3 residues: CASSLGTIHGYTF. The covered CDR3 bases are TGTGCCAGCAGCTTAGGGACTATACATGGC.

By share, this clone ranks as medium-sized. The sequence runs out 3 residues before the end of the CDR3; the remainder is reconstructed from the germline J gene. The chain combines TRBV18 with TRBJ2-7, with 8 bases identical to TRBD2. Unmatched junction bases numbered 7, after V lost 3 bases and J lost 6 bases. This CDR3 is built from 14 residues. Germline V gives CDR1 KGHSH, CDR2 LQKENI. CDR3 DNA (partial): TGTGCCAGCTCACCCGGGAGGGGCGTAGGCGAG. This translates into CASSPGRGVGE. The whole CDR3 sequence is CASSPGRGVGEQYF.

This clone was observed a handful of times. The sequence runs out 3 residues before the end of the CDR3; the remainder is reconstructed from the germline J gene. J is TRBJ2-7 and V is TRBV20-1; D might be TRBD1 (6 bases). Looked up from germline, CDR1 is DFQATT and CDR2 is SNEGSKA (reference sequence). This CDR3 has 13 amino acids. With 6 bases removed from V and 4 bases from J, the gap between germline ends came to 16 bases. CDR3 protein: CSAKTAQGYEQYF. The sequenced part of the CDR3 DNA is TGCAGTGCCAAGACGGCCCAGGGGTACGAG.

This clone was detected only a few times. The CDR3 end lies 3 residues beyond the end of the read and is filled in from the germline J gene. The chain uses TRBV2 and TRBJ2-1; a possible D gene is TRBD2 (5 bases). V shed 7 bases and J shed 5 bases, with 18 bases lying between them. The CDR3 is 15 residues long. CDR1 is SNHLY and CDR2 is FYNNEI in the germline V gene. CDR3 bases read: TGTGCCAGCACGCTAGCCACGAATATTAACAATGAG. It specifies CASTLATNINNE. The entire CDR3 sequence reads CASTLATNINNEQFF.

This clone was observed a handful of times. CDR3 DNA, as far as it was read: TGTGCCAGCCAGGCTGACAGGGGAAAGGAAAAA. This translates into CASQADRGKEK. From start to end, the CDR3 is CASQADRGKEKLFF. This chain joins TRBV18 and TRBJ1-4; 8 nucleotides match TRBD1. Read data end 3 residues before the CDR3 end; the end is taken from the germline J gene. Per germline, CDR1 KGHSH and CDR2 LQKENI. V lost 8 bases, J lost 8 bases, and 10 bases stayed unmatched. The CDR3 is 14 residues long.

The sample holds many counts of this clone. The sequenced fragment ends 3 residues before the CDR3 boundary, so the rest is inferred from the germline J gene. The V gene is TRBV18, the J gene TRBJ2-7; D remains ambiguous. V was cut by 3 bases and J by 0 bases, with 12 bases left in between. Germline V gene lookup returns CDR1 KGHSH and CDR2 LQKENI. The CDR3 loop spans 15 amino acids. The sequenced part of the CDR3 DNA is TGTGCCAGCTCACCGGTCCAGGCGAGCTCCTACGAG. It codes for CASSPVQASSYE. The entire CDR3 sequence reads CASSPVQASSYEQYF.

In regard to this clone: The sequence runs out 3 residues before the end of the CDR3; the remainder is reconstructed from the germline J gene. This chain connects TRBV5-1 to TRBJ2-7; 12 bases map to TRBD1. The germline V gene encodes CDR1 SGHRS and CDR2 YFSETQ. V gave up 0 bases and J gave up 2 bases; unmatched junction bases: 3. This CDR3 contains 16 residues. CDR3 bases read: TGCGCCAGCAGCTTGGGGGGGACAGGGGGCACCTACGAG. It is translated as CASSLGGTGGTYE. The whole CDR3 protein is CASSLGGTGGTYEQYF.

Of note for this clone: The read comes to an end 3 residues before the CDR3 does, leaving the germline J gene to fill in the end. The chain links TRBV7-2 to TRBJ1-4; D remains unclear. V lost 0 bases and J lost 1, with 9 bases in between. This CDR3 spans 16 amino acids. Germline CDR1 SGHTA, CDR2 FQGNSA. The CDR3 region is CASSLALPGTNEKLFF. CDR3 DNA, as far as it was read: TGTGCCAGCAGCTTAGCGCTTCCGGGAACTAATGAAAAA.